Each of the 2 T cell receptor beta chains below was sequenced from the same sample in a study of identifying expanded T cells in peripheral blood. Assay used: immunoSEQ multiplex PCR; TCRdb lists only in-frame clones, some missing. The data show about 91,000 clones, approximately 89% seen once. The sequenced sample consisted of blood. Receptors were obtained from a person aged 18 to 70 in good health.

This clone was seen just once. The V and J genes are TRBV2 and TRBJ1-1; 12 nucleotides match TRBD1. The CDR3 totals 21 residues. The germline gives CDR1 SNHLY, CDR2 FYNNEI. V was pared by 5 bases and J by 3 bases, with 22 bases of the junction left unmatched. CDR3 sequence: CASSFPFGTGGAGDRYTEAFF. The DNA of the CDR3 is TGTGCCAGCAGTTTCCCATTTGGGACAGGGGGCGCAGGGGACCGGTACACTGAAGCTTTCTTT.

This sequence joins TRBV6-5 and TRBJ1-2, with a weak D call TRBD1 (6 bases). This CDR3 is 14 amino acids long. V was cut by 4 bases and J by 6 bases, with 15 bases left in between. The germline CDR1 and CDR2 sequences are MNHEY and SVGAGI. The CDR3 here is CASSLYRDSDGYTF. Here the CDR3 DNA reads TGTGCCAGCAGTTTATACAGGGATTCAGATGGCTACACCTTC.